A selection of T cell receptor beta chains follows, all from one sample in a study of spatial heterogeneity in lung cancer. In TCRdb, the 5' RACE reads were re-called with MiXCR into one record per CDR3 protein. The profile shows about 22,000 distinct CDR3 sequences, about 5.8% of them singletons. The specimen was PBMCs, collected at surgery. These receptors originate from a male donor with early-stage non-small cell lung cancer. The CDR3 runs from the conserved cysteine through the conserved F or W. A D gene is named only where the DNA matches it firmly. Size values are once, few and many counts, or a class for expanded clones, and some rows have none.

DNA,CDR3,D,V,size,J
TGTGCCAGCTCACCACGTTTAAGTGAGACCCAGTACTTC,CASSPRLSETQYF,-,TRBV18,few,TRBJ2-5
TGTGCCAGCAGCTTGAGGGCCCTCAGGACTGAAGCTTTCTTT,CASSLRALRTEAFF,-,TRBV5-6,-,TRBJ1-1
TGTGTCAGCAGTTTAGGGACAGGGCCCTCTGGAAACACCATATATTTT,CVSSLGTGPSGNTIYF,TRBD1,TRBV12-3/TRBV12-4,few,TRBJ1-3
TGTGCCAGCAGTGAGTCCGATAGCAATCAGCCCCAGCATTTT,CASSESDSNQPQHF,-,TRBV2,many,TRBJ1-5
TGTGCCAGTAGTCTACAGGGGCTTTCAACTAATGAAAAACTGTTTTTT,CASSLQGLSTNEKLFF,TRBD1,TRBV19,many,TRBJ1-4
TGTGCCAGCAGGACAGGGGACCGAGAGACCCAGTACTTC,CASRTGDRETQYF,TRBD1,TRBV7-2,many,TRBJ2-5
TGTGCCAGCAGCTTAAGGCGGGGGCTCACAGATACGCAGTATTTT,CASSLRRGLTDTQYF,-,TRBV13,many,TRBJ2-3
TGTGCCAGCAGCAGGGGGTATGATACGCAGTATTTT,CASSRGYDTQYF,-,TRBV7-2,many,TRBJ2-3
TGTGCCAGCAGTTACCCCCAAGGGAGAGGGGGATACAATGAGCAGTTCTTC,CASSYPQGRGGYNEQFF,-,TRBV6-2/TRBV6-3,many,TRBJ2-1
TGTGCCAGCAGTCCTTCAACCGGGACTAGCGACAATGAGCAGTTCTTC,CASSPSTGTSDNEQFF,TRBD2,TRBV6-5,many,TRBJ2-1
TGTGCCAGCAGTACCAGGGATAGGACAGATACGCAGTATTTT,CASSTRDRTDTQYF,-,TRBV28,-,TRBJ2-3
TGCGCCAGCAGCCAGGGACAGATCCAAGAGACCCAGTACTTC,CASSQGQIQETQYF,TRBD1,TRBV5-1,-,TRBJ2-5
TGTGCCAGCAGTTATGGGATCGGGGGAGACGAGCAGTTCTTC,CASSYGIGGDEQFF,-,TRBV6-5,-,TRBJ2-1
TGCAGTGCTAGAGTCCCGACAGGGGAGGCTTCACCCCTCCACTTT,CSARVPTGEASPLHF,TRBD1,TRBV20-1,few,TRBJ1-6
TGTGCCAGCAGCAAACAGGGGGCGTTATCCTACGAGCAGTACTTC,CASSKQGALSYEQYF,TRBD1,TRBV7-2,many,TRBJ2-7
TGCGCCAGCAGGTGGGGGTCCTATTCCTCCTACGAGCAGTACTTC,CASRWGSYSSYEQYF,-,TRBV5-1,many,TRBJ2-7
TGTGCCAGCAGCTTGCCCGGGGGCGGAGACGAGCAGTACTTC,CASSLPGGGDEQYF,-,TRBV7-9,many,TRBJ2-7
TGTGCCAGCAGAACAGGGACGTACTCTGGGGCCAACGTCCTGACTTTC,CASRTGTYSGANVLTF,-,TRBV5-4,many,TRBJ2-6
TGCGCCAGCAGCCAAGATCCCAGCGGGGGAGCAGATACGCAGTATTTT,CASSQDPSGGADTQYF,TRBD2,TRBV4-1,-,TRBJ2-3
TGTGCCAGCAGTTCACTAGCGGGGGGTGGAGAGACCCAGTACTTC,CASSSLAGGGETQYF,TRBD2,TRBV12-3/TRBV12-4,many,TRBJ2-5
TGTGCCAGCAGCTTCGCCACGGGAGATACGCAGTATTTT,CASSFATGDTQYF,-,TRBV11-3,many,TRBJ2-3
TGTGCCACCTCCGACGGGGGACAGGGGTTGAATGAGCAGTTCTTC,CATSDGGQGLNEQFF,TRBD1,TRBV19,few,TRBJ2-1
TGCGCCAGCAGCTTTCTGATGGGCACTGAAGCTTTCTTT,CASSFLMGTEAFF,-,TRBV5-1,many,TRBJ1-1